This T cell receptor (beta chain) was obtained from a study of T-cell reconstitution after alpha-beta-depleted transplantation in children. This clonotype was seen a handful of times. V shed 3 bases and J 4 bases; nucleotides not matched to a gene: 5. Germline assignment: CDR1 SGHTA and CDR2 FQGNSA. The CDR3 contains 14 residues. A TCRbeta library incorporating unique molecular identifiers was prepared. In TCRdb, the PCR reads were re-called with MiXCR into one record per CDR3 protein. The data contain approximately 640,000 distinct CDR3 sequences, approximately 17% of them singletons. This clonotype was sampled from a human donor who donated a stem cell graft to a child with acute myeloid leukemia. The sample in question was PBMCs from the stem cell graft donor, obtained from the stem cell graft. J is TRBJ1-2 and V is TRBV7-2; 7 bases line up with TRBD1. The CDR3 loop is CASSFSTGAYGYTF. DNA of the CDR3: TGTGCCAGCAGCTTCTCCACAGGGGCCTATGGCTACACCTTC. Using reference TRBV7-2 and TRBJ1-2 for the parts outside the CDR3, the full variable domain is GAGVSQSPSNKVTEKGKDVELRCDPISGHTALYWYRQSLGQGLEFLIYFQGNSAPDKSGLPSDRFSAERTGGSVSTLTIQRTQQEDSAVYLCASSFSTGAYGYTFGSGTRLTVV.